The 25 T cell receptor beta chains listed next were all sequenced from one sample in a study of blood T cell repertoires in COVID-19. This table comes from immunoSEQ multiplex PCR, and its TCRdb copy is limited to in-frame clones, with some not included. Of approximately 120,000 clones listed, approximately 81% are singletons. Input material: peripheral blood. The receptors come from a man aged 60-69 years with acute or convalescent COVID-19.

The genes are TRBV11-2 and TRBJ2-7; 10 nucleotides agree with TRBD1. This CDR3 has 14 residues. The germline V gene encodes CDR1 SGHAT and CDR2 FQNNGV. The ends lost 4 bases at V and 6 bases at J; junction bases unmatched: 6. The CDR3 is CASSSWDRGSEQYF. CDR3 bases: TGTGCCAGCAGCTCCTGGGACAGGGGCTCCGAGCAGTACTTC.

The rearrangement links TRBV5-6 to TRBJ1-1; D not resolved. The germline V gene has CDR1 SGHDT and CDR2 YYEEEE. The CDR3 runs 13 residues. V dropped 3 bases and J dropped 1 base, with 7 bases sitting between them. DNA of the CDR3: TGTGCCAGCAGCTGGGCTCAGAACACTGAAGCTTTCTTT. Protein: CASSWAQNTEAFF.

This clone was found once. The chain is built from TRBV10-1 and TRBJ2-3; a possible D gene is TRBD1 (5 bases). The germline V gene encodes CDR1 WNHNN and CDR2 SYGVQD (reference sequence). The CDR3 loop spans 12 amino acids. Trimming pared 5 bases from V and 4 bases from J, leaving 7 bases between. CDR3 amino acids: CASSPGSDTQYF. The DNA of the CDR3 is TGCGCCAGCAGTCCAGGGTCAGATACGCAGTATTTT.

A few counts support this clone. The gene calls are TRBV30 and TRBJ2-2, with TRBD1 matching over 8 bases. Germline V gene sequence: CDR1 GTSNPN, CDR2 SVGIG (reference sequence). This CDR3 contains 13 residues. The J segment lost 1 base and the V segment lost 5 bases, leaving 0 bases of the junction unmatched. The CDR3, as DNA: TGTGCCTGGGGGACAGGGAACACCGGGGAGCTGTTTTTT. It yields the protein CAWGTGNTGELFF. The entire variable domain, with the rest obtained from reference TRBV30 and TRBJ2-2, is as follows: SQTIHQWPATLVQPVGSPLSLECTVEGTSNPNLYWYRQAAGRGLQLLFYSVGIGQISSEVPQNLSASRPQDRQFILSSKKLLLSDSGFYLCAWGTGNTGELFFGEGSRLTVL.

The chain employs TRBV3-1 (or the pseudogene TRBV3-2) and TRBJ2-1; 11 nucleotides agree with TRBD2. The CDR3 spans 20 residues. Germline V CDR1 and CDR2: LGHDT, YNNKEL (reference sequence). V was pared by 4 bases and J by 0 bases, with 14 bases of the junction left unmatched. In DNA, the CDR3 is TGTGCCAGCAGCCCCCGGGTTGGTAGCGGGGGGGTGGGCTCCTACAATGAGCAGTTCTTC. Protein product: CASSPRVGSGGVGSYNEQFF.

This rearrangement joins TRBV5-6 to TRBJ1-1; TRBD1 agrees at 8 bases. This CDR3 comprises 19 residues. Per germline, CDR1 SGHDT and CDR2 YYEEEE. J was trimmed by 1 base and V by 4 bases; bases with no gene match: 18. The CDR3, as DNA: TGTGCCAGCAGCCGAAACGACAGGGGAAGAAGGGCAGCGAACACTGAAGCTTTCTTT. Residues: CASSRNDRGRRAANTEAFF.

This chain links TRBV29-1 with TRBJ1-4, with 9 bases lining up with TRBD1. The V segment lost 7 bases and the J segment 5 bases; nucleotides outside the gene matches: 5. Germline V gives CDR1 SQVTM, CDR2 ANQGSEA. The CDR3 runs to 13 residues. CDR3 loop: CSAPGTGNEKLFF. The CDR3 DNA reads as TGCAGCGCTCCCGGGACAGGGAATGAAAAACTGTTTTTT.

The chain joins TRBV6-5 to TRBJ2-7; 10 bases align to TRBD1. The CDR3 is 14 residues long. Per germline, CDR1 MNHEY and CDR2 SVGAGI. V lost 5 bases and J lost 4; bases outside the gene matches: 5. The CDR3 region is CASSPDRGQYEQYF. In DNA form, the CDR3 reads TGTGCCAGCAGTCCCGACAGGGGGCAGTACGAGCAGTACTTC.

About this clone: This same CDR3 is encoded by further DNA sequences in the sample. The rearrangement uses TRBV5-1 and TRBJ1-2, with 10 bases matching TRBD1. Trimming cost V 0 bases and J 8 bases; bases outside gene matches: 4. This CDR3 region has 14 residues. Germline V gene sequence: CDR1 SGHRS, CDR2 YFSETQ. CDR3 amino acids: CASSLGQGAYGYTF. For the CDR3, the DNA is TGCGCCAGCAGCTTGGGACAGGGGGCGTACGGCTACACCTTC.

The CDR3 protein is CASSPAEGFIRKLFF. Here the CDR3 DNA reads TGTGCCAGCAGCCCAGCGGAGGGTTTTATCCGAAAACTGTTTTTT. The chain combines TRBV3-1 (or the pseudogene TRBV3-2) with TRBJ1-4; D ambiguous. The CDR3 totals 15 residues. From germline, CDR1 is LGHDT and CDR2 YNNKEL (reference sequence). The V end lost 4 bases, the J end lost 10 bases, and 19 bases lay between the germline ends.

The chain couples TRBV15 to TRBJ2-3; no clear D. Trimming removed 0 bases from V and 4 bases from J, with 8 bases in between. Germline V gene sequence: CDR1 LNHNV, CDR2 YYDKDF (reference sequence). The CDR3 is 14 amino acids. The CDR3 here is CATSRESFADTQYF. The CDR3 region has the DNA TGTGCCACCAGCAGAGAGAGCTTCGCAGATACGCAGTATTTT.

The chain combines TRBV7-9 with TRBJ1-2, with no clear D. The CDR3 loop spans 12 amino acids. The germline gives CDR1 SEHNR, CDR2 FQNEAQ (reference sequence). V lost 1 base and J 4 bases, leaving 4 bases between the germline ends. The CDR3 DNA reads TGTGCCAGCAGCTTAGGACTCTATGGCTACACCTTC. It is translated as CASSLGLYGYTF. Based on the CDR3 plus reference TRBV7-9 and TRBJ1-2, the full variable domain is DTGVSQNPRHKITKRGQNVTFRCDPISEHNRLYWYRQTLGQGPEFLTYFQNEAQLEKSRLLSDRFSAERPKGSFSTLEIQRTEQGDSAMYLCASSLGLYGYTFGSGTRLTVV.

This chain links TRBV30 with TRBJ2-7; 11 bases fit TRBD2. The CDR3 totals 16 residues. After removal of 3 bases from V and 0 bases from J, the junction contained 7 bases not matched to a gene. Germline CDR1 is GTSNPN and CDR2 is SVGIG (reference sequence). CDR3 in amino acids: CAWRRGTSGYSYEQYF. In DNA form, the CDR3 reads TGTGCCTGGAGAAGGGGGACTAGCGGCTACTCCTACGAGCAGTACTTC.

The chain carries TRBV6-5 and TRBJ1-2; TRBD1 might be the D (5 bases). The CDR3 spans 15 residues. Germline V gives CDR1 MNHEY, CDR2 SVGAGI. Between the trimmed V and J ends, which lost 2 bases and 5 bases, there was a span of 15 bases. For the CDR3, the DNA is TGTGCCAGCAGTTACGCGGACGGTGGGGGGTATGGCTACACCTTC. Its translation is CASSYADGGGYGYTF.

CDR3 nucleotide sequence: TGTGCCAGCACCCGCCTAGCACAGAACACCGGGGAGCTGTTTTTT. Its protein product is CASTRLAQNTGELFF. The rearrangement joins TRBV6-5 to TRBJ2-2, with a weak D call TRBD2 (5 bases). CDR3 length: 15 amino acids. Germline values: CDR1 MNHEY, CDR2 SVGAGI. Trimming pared 7 bases from V and 1 base from J, leaving 13 bases between.

J is TRBJ2-7 and V is TRBV5-1; 12 positions match TRBD1. The junction had 3 bases not matched to a gene; V was cut back by 3 bases and J by 2 bases. There are 15 residues in the CDR3. Germline assignment: CDR1 SGHRS and CDR2 YFSETQ. The CDR3 here is CASSSGDRGPYEQYF. For the CDR3, the DNA is TGCGCCAGCAGCTCGGGGGACAGGGGGCCCTACGAGCAGTACTTC.

The chain recombines TRBV4-1 with TRBJ2-2; 11 bases agree with TRBD2. This CDR3 has 17 residues. Germline lookup yields CDR1 MGHRA and CDR2 YSYEKL. Trimming took 4 bases from V and 4 from J; bases not matched to a gene: 8. As DNA, the CDR3 is TGCGCCAGCAGCCGAGAGTTAGCGGGGGGGCGCACCGGGGAGCTGTTTTTT. This codes for CASSRELAGGRTGELFF.

The DNA for the CDR3 is TGTGCCTGGAGTTCGGGTCCCGGGGGGGTTAGCAATCAGCCCCAGCATTTT. It yields the protein CAWSSGPGGVSNQPQHF. The chain carries TRBV30 and TRBJ1-5; TRBD1 is a possible D gene (5 bases). The CDR3 spans 17 residues. Trimming removed 2 bases at V and 0 bases at J, with 17 bases between. Germline values: CDR1 GTSNPN, CDR2 SVGIG (reference sequence).

The chain recombines TRBV6-1 with TRBJ1-2, with D hard to call. The CDR3 is 13 residues long. Deletions cut 2 bases from V and 3 bases from J, with 7 bases between. Germline lookup yields CDR1 MNHNS and CDR2 SASEGT. This CDR3 is CASSEPPDYGYTF. Written as DNA, the CDR3 is TGTGCCAGCAGTGAACCGCCAGACTATGGCTACACCTTC.

For the CDR3, the DNA is TGTGCCGGGCCGCGGGGCGAACGGGTACTGTGTGAAAAACTGTTTTTT. Translated, it gives CAGPRGERVLCEKLFF. The chain links TRBV10-3 to TRBJ1-4; tentative D call: TRBD1 (5 bases). Germline V gene lookup returns CDR1 ENHRY and CDR2 SYGVKD. V was cut by 11 bases and J by 7 bases, with 26 bases left in between. The CDR3 runs to 16 residues.

This chain links TRBV6-1 with TRBJ1-5, with 7 positions matching TRBD1. Germline trimming cut 3 bases from V and 0 bases from J; bases unmatched to any gene: 5. Germline V gene sequence: CDR1 MNHNS, CDR2 SASEGT. CDR3 length: 16 residues. The CDR3: CASSDQGEYSNQPQHF. Written as DNA, the CDR3 is TGTGCCAGCAGTGATCAGGGGGAATATAGCAATCAGCCCCAGCATTTT.

In its sample, this clone was seen once. Relative to the germline gene, one junction end is altered; a read error may explain this. The chain couples TRBV3-1 (or the pseudogene TRBV3-2) to TRBJ1-2, with D perhaps matching TRBD1 (5 bases). From germline, CDR1 is LGHDT and CDR2 YNNKEL (reference sequence). The CDR3 totals 13 residues. The CDR3 region is CASSQESGSAICF. The CDR3 DNA is TGTGCCAGCAGCCAAGAGTCAGGGTCGGCTATTTGCTTC.

This CDR3 is CASSPDRVRNTGELFF. The CDR3 DNA sequence: TGTGCCAGCTCACCAGACAGGGTACGGAACACCGGGGAGCTGTTTTTT. The chain recombines TRBV18 with TRBJ2-2, with TRBD1 identical over 7 bases. The CDR3 is 16 residues long. V lost 2 bases to trimming and J lost 1 base; unmatched junction nucleotides: 4. CDR1 KGHSH and CDR2 LQKENI come from the germline V gene.

V is TRBV5-5 and J is TRBJ2-1, with TRBD2 matching 13 bases. This CDR3 is built from 14 residues. Trimming took 10 bases from V and 2 from J; bases not matched to a gene: 3. CDR1 is SGHKS, CDR2 YYEKEE, per germline (reference sequence). The CDR3 nucleotides are TGTGCCTGCGGACTAGCGGGGGCCTACAATGAGCAGTTCTTC. This gives the protein CACGLAGAYNEQFF. Full variable domain (missing parts from reference TRBV5-5 and TRBJ2-1): DAGVTQSPTHLIKTRGQQVTLRCSPISGHKSVSWYQQVLGQGPQFIFQYYEKEERGRGNFPDRFSARQFPNYSSELNVNALLLGDSALYLCACGLAGAYNEQFFGPGTRLTVL.

This chain connects TRBV6-6 to TRBJ1-2, with D perhaps TRBD1 (6 bases). V dropped 7 bases and J dropped 8 bases, with 17 bases sitting between them. Germline values: CDR1 MNHNY, CDR2 SVGAGI (reference sequence). This CDR3 is built from 13 residues. This CDR3 is CASIISTGGGYTF. CDR3 nucleotide sequence: TGTGCCAGCATTATTTCGACAGGTGGGGGCTACACCTTC.